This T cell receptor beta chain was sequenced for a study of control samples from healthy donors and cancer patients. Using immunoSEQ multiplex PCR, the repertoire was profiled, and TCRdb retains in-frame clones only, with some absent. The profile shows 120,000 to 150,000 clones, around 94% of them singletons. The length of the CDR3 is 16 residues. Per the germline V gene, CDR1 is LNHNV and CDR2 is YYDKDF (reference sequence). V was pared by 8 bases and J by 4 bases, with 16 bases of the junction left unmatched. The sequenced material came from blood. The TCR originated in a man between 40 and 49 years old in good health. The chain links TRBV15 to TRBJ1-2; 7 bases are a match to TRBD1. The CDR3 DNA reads TGTGCCACCTCCCCTAACGGACAGGCAGCACCCTATGGCTACACCTTC. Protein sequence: CATSPNGQAAPYGYTF.